The table lists the clone carrying this TCR beta chain with a count of one. As yet, its antigen is unknown. The data were taken from a study of cytomegalovirus exposure and HLA in healthy donors. Whole-study findings and limits: Among TCR beta chains, those listed as cytomegalovirus-associated numbered about 150. Judged likely to be a sequencing artifact was a cluster of highly shared sequence variants.

13 Jbeta primers and 60 Vbeta primers were used for the PCR. Under the authors' procedure: Counted up in a later analysis, unique TCR beta chains came to about 80 million, with about 10 million shared. Clones were sequenced by immunoSEQ multiplex PCR, and TCRdb holds only the in-frame ones, with some missing. Clone size and V and J calls were adopted from that table, with D and trimming inferred from the DNA. Among approximately 200,000 clones listed, roughly four fifths were seen once. The CDR3 loop spans 14 amino acids. V lost 1 base, J lost 3 bases, and 6 bases lay in between. From germline, CDR1 is SGHAT and CDR2 FQNNGV.

The chain has TRBV11-2 and TRBJ1-4, with D unresolved. Sequenced: PBMCs. The sequence was collected from a man aged 25 to 45 in good health and CMV-seronegative. The CDR3 loop reads CASSLGGSNEKLFF. In nucleotides, the CDR3 is TGTGCCAGCAGCTTAGGAGGTTCTAATGAAAAACTGTTTTTT.